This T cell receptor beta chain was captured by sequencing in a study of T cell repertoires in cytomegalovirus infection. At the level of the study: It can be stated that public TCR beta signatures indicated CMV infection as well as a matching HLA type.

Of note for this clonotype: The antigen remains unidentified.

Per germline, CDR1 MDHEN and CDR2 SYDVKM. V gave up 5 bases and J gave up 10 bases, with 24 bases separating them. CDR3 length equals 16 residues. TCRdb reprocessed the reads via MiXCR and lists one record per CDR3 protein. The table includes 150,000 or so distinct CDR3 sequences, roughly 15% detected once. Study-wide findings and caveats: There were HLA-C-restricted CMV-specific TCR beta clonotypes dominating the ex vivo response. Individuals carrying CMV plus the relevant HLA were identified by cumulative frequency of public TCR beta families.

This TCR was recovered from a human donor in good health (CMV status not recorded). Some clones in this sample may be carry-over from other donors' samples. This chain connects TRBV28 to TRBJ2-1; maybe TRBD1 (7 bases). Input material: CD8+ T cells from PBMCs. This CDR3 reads CASSPVWAGGPGEQFF. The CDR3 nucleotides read TGTGCCAGCAGTCCCGTCTGGGCAGGGGGGCCAGGAGAGCAGTTCTTC.